This T cell receptor (beta chain) derives from a study of blood T cell repertoires in COVID-19. Study background: Donors in the United States, Italy and Spain gave samples during acute or convalescent COVID-19. From T cells, B-cell-depleted T cells, or PBMCs came the material, which was cDNA or gDNA.

Trimming stripped 6 bases from V and 0 bases from J, with 8 bases between. Germline loops: CDR1 MNHEY, CDR2 SMNVEV (reference sequence). The length of the CDR3 is 14 residues. Under the authors' procedure: Reference gene primer amplification in the assay estimated nucleated cell counts. Using immunoSEQ multiplex PCR, the repertoire was profiled, and TCRdb retains in-frame clones only, with some absent. The V and J calls and the clone size are those of that table, but D and trimming were determined from the DNA. The repertoire consists of under 300,000 clones, with about four fifths occurring once and the leading ten covering roughly 2%.

The clonotype was recovered from a man in his thirties or forties who had recovered from COVID-19. The V call is TRBV27, the J call TRBJ2-2; D is possibly TRBD1 (5 bases). Sequencing was performed on peripheral blood. DNA for the CDR3: TGTGCCAGCAGGATGGACACGAACACCGGGGAGCTGTTTTTT. It specifies CASRMDTNTGELFF.